This TCR beta chain was retrieved from a study of neoadjuvant nivolumab and ipilimumab in lung cancer. The data were produced by immunoSEQ multiplex PCR, yet TCRdb's version contains in-frame clones alone and is incomplete. The data show 8,800 or so clones, approximately 80% seen once. The germline V gene has CDR1 SGHVS and CDR2 FQNEAQ. This CDR3 has 15 residues. The V and J ends lost 5 bases and 1 base respectively, with 14 bases between them. The chain employs TRBV7-8 and TRBJ1-2, with a weak D call TRBD1 (5 bases). The sequencing here drew on tumor tissue, taken after neoadjuvant nivolumab, alone or with ipilimumab, at or shortly before surgery. This TCR was recovered from an adult with non-small cell lung cancer. CDR3 sequence (DNA): TGTGCCAGCAGCCCAACTGGGACTTTTAACTATGGCTACACCTTC. Protein: CASSPTGTFNYGYTF.